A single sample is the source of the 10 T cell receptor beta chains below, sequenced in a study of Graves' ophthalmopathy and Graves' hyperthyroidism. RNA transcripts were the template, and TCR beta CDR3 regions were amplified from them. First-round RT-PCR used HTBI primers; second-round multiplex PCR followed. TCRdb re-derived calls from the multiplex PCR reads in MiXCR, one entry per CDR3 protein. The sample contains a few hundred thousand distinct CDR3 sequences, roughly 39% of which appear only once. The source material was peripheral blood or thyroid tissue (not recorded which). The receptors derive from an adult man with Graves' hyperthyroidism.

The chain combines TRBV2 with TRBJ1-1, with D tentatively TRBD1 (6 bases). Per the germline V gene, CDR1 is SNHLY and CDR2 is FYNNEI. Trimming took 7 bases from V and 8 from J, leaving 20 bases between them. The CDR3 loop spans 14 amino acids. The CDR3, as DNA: TGTGCCAGCAAGGCGGGTGAGCAGGGGTCCGAAGCTTTCTTT. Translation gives CASKAGEQGSEAFF.

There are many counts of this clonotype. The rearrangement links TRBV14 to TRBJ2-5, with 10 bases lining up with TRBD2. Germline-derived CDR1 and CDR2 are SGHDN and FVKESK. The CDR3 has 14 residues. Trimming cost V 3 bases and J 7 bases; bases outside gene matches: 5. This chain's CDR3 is CASSQAASGRTQYF. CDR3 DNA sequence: TGTGCCAGCAGCCAGGCAGCTAGCGGGAGGACCCAGTACTTC.

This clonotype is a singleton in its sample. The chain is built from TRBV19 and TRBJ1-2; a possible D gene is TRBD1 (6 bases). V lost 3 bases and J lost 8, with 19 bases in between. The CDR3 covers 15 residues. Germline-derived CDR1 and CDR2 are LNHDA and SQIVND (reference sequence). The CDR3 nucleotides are TGTGCCAGTAGTATTTTACTAGCAGGGGAATTCGGCTACACCTTC. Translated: CASSILLAGEFGYTF.

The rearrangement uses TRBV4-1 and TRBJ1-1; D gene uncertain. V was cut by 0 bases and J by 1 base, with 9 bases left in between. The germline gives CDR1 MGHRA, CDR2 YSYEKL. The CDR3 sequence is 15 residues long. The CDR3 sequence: CASSQEWAANTEAFF. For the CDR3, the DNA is TGCGCCAGCAGCCAAGAATGGGCAGCGAACACTGAAGCTTTCTTT.

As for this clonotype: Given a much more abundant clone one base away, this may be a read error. The CDR3 nucleotides are TGCGCCAGCAGCTTAAGAGCGGGAGGGCCTTCCGGGGAGCTGTTTTTT. Its translation: CASSLRAGGPSGELFF. V usage is TRBV5-1 and J usage is TRBJ2-2; 10 nucleotides agree with TRBD2. Germline V CDR1 and CDR2: SGHRS, YFSETQ. This CDR3 contains 16 residues. V shed 2 bases, J shed 6 bases, and the junction held 7 bases outside the gene matches. The full variable domain, in which reference TRBV5-1 and TRBJ2-2 provide the parts outside the CDR3, is KAGVTQTPRYLIKTRGQQVTLSCSPISGHRSVSWYQQTPGQGLQFLFEYFSETQRNKGNFPGRFSGRQFSNSRSEMNVSTLELGDSALYLCASSLRAGGPSGELFFGEGSRLTVL.

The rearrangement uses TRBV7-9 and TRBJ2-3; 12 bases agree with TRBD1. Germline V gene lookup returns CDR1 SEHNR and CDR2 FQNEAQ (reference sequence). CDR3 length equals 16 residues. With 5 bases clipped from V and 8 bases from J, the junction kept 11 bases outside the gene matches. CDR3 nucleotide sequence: TGTGCCAGCAGCCCAAAGCGGGGACAGGGGGCTGGTACGCAGTATTTT. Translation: CASSPKRGQGAGTQYF.

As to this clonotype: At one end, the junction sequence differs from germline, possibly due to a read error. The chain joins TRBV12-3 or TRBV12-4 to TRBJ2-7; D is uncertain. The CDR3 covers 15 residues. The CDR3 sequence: CASSAASVPHYEQDF. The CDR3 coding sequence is TGTGCCAGCAGTGCGGCGAGCGTACCTCACTACGAGCAGGACTTC.

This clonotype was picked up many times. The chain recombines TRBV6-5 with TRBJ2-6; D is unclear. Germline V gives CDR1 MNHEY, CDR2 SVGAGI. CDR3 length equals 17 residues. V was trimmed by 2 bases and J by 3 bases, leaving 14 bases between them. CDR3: CASSYQLQGVGANVLTF. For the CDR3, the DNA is TGTGCCAGCAGTTACCAGCTACAAGGTGTTGGGGCCAACGTCCTGACTTTC.

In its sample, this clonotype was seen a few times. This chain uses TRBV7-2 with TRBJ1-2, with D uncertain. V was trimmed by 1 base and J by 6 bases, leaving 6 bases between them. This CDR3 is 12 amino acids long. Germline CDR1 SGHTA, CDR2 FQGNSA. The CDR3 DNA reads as TGTGCCAGCAGCTTAGAGCGGAATGGCTACACCTTC. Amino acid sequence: CASSLERNGYTF.

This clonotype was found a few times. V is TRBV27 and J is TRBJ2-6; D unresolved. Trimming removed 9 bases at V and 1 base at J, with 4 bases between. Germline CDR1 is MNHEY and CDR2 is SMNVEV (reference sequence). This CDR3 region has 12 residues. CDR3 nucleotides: TGTGCCAGTAAATCTGGGGCCAACGTCCTGACTTTC. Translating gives CASKSGANVLTF.